This TCR beta chain was profiled in a study of cytomegalovirus exposure and HLA in healthy donors. The overall study: T cells numbering around 200 million yielded more than 100 million unique TCR beta sequences in an earlier analysis. Genotyping of some 400 donors showed that around 85% belonged to the Caucasian-associated ancestry cluster. Overall study results and limits: HLA alleles showed associations with some 15,000 TCR beta sequences in a later analysis, at a 0.05 false discovery rate.

PCR amplification relied on 60 Vbeta primers (plus 13 Jbeta primers). Clones were read by immunoSEQ multiplex PCR, and TCRdb kept only the in-frame ones, dropping some. The table includes approximately 100,000 clones, roughly 79% detected once. Among the donors, all were healthy bone marrow donors. A single count supports this clone. Its antigen remains unidentified. Other DNA variants within this sample encode the same CDR3. CDR3 length equals 14 residues. V lost 2 bases and J lost 4; bases outside the gene matches: 4. Germline values: CDR1 MNHEY, CDR2 SMNVEV (reference sequence). The origin of this receptor is a man in his forties or fifties in good health and CMV-seropositive. The sequenced material came from PBMCs. This chain joins TRBV27 and TRBJ2-7, with 8 bases that match TRBD1. DNA of the CDR3: TGTGCCAGCAGTTTACAGGGGGCGAATTACGAGCAGTACTTC. Amino acids: CASSLQGANYEQYF.